This T cell receptor (beta chain) was observed in a study of T-cell reconstitution after alpha-beta-depleted transplantation in children. Only a few counts were recorded for this clonotype. Its specificity is not known. The TCRbeta library was prepared with unique molecular identifiers. TCRdb used MiXCR to reprocess the PCR reads, holding one entry per CDR3 protein. The data contain around 450,000 distinct CDR3 sequences, 43% of them singletons. V lost 0 bases and J lost 7; bases outside the gene matches: 7. Per the germline V gene, CDR1 is SGHRS and CDR2 is YFSETQ. The CDR3 spans 16 residues. Study results and limitations: Several patients had high TCRbeta diversity at day 60; it came from surviving recipient T cells and thymic progenitors. Several hundred expanded graft clones reportedly were the source of alpha-beta T cells about two months after transplant. T-cell counts and diversity were attributed mostly to newly produced T cells one year after transplant.

The clonotype comes from a girl aged 2 to 9 with aplastic anemia, due to receive a stem cell transplant. Sequencing was performed on PBMCs, taken before TCRalphabeta/CD19-depleted stem cell transplant. This rearrangement joins TRBV5-1 to TRBJ2-1; 10 nucleotides line up with TRBD2. The CDR3: CASSLESGGAGNEQFF. CDR3 sequence (DNA): TGCGCCAGCAGCTTGGAAAGCGGGGGGGCAGGGAATGAGCAGTTCTTC.